This is a list of T cell receptor beta chains from one sample in a study of T cells in Graves' hyperthyroidism and ophthalmopathy. TCRdb ran MiXCR on the multiplex PCR reads and lists one entry per CDR3 protein. The sample consists of approximately 400,000 distinct CDR3 sequences, more than 13% of them appearing once. What was sequenced was blood. The receptors were sampled from a man between 45 and 60 years old with Graves' ophthalmopathy. CDR3s include the opening cysteine and the closing phenylalanine or tryptophan. D genes are given only for firm matches. The size of a clone is reported for some rows only, either as once, few or many, or as a class for expanded clones.

V: TRBV9; D: -; size: many; J: TRBJ1-1; CDR3: CASSRSEDPIYYAFF; DNA: TGTGCCAGCAGCCGCTCGGAGGACCCCATTTACTATGCTTTCTTT
V: TRBV29-1; D: -; size: -; J: TRBJ2-5; CDR3: CSVAPGETQYF; DNA: TGCAGCGTTGCCCCGGGGGAGACCCAGTACTTC
V: TRBV14; D: TRBD2; size: few; J: TRBJ2-1; CDR3: CASKESGGSSYNEQFF; DNA: TGTGCCAGCAAAGAAAGCGGGGGGAGCTCCTACAATGAGCAGTTCTTC
V: TRBV30; D: -; size: -; J: TRBJ1-1; CDR3: CAWSAGHQNTEAFF; DNA: TGTGCCTGGAGTGCGGGACACCAGAACACTGAAGCTTTCTTT
V: TRBV13; D: -; size: few; J: TRBJ2-7; CDR3: CASSLGGGYYEQYF; DNA: TGTGCCAGCAGCTTGGGGGGCGGTTACTACGAGCAGTACTTC
V: TRBV7-8; D: TRBD2; size: many; J: TRBJ2-5; CDR3: CASSLGAGVVLETQYF; DNA: TGTGCCAGCAGCTTAGGTGCGGGAGTAGTTTTAGAGACCCAGTACTTC
V: TRBV4-2; D: TRBD2; size: few; J: TRBJ2-7; CDR3: CASSQVTSGYEQYF; DNA: TGTGCCAGCAGCCAAGTTACTAGCGGGTACGAGCAGTACTTC
V: TRBV3-1; D: TRBD1; size: -; J: TRBJ2-5; CDR3: CASSGAGTGEIVETQYF; DNA: TGTGCCAGCAGCGGAGCCGGGACAGGGGAGATCGTGGAGACCCAGTACTTC
V: TRBV12-3/TRBV12-4; D: -; size: many; J: TRBJ1-2; CDR3: CASSSGGQYGYTF; DNA: TGTGCCAGCAGTTCCGGAGGACAGTATGGCTACACCTTC
V: TRBV28; D: -; size: few; J: TRBJ2-1; CDR3: CASSFMPRSYNEQFF; DNA: TGCGCCAGCAGTTTCATGCCGCGGTCCTACAATGAGCAGTTCTTC
V: TRBV5-1; D: TRBD1; size: -; J: TRBJ2-2; CDR3: CASSVGQGNTGELFF; DNA: TGCGCCAGCAGCGTAGGACAGGGTAACACCGGGGAGCTGTTTTTT
V: TRBV20-1; D: TRBD2; size: many; J: TRBJ2-7; CDR3: CSARDSGRAGEQYF; DNA: TGCAGTGCTAGAGATAGCGGGAGGGCCGGGGAGCAGTACTTC
V: TRBV20-1; D: TRBD1; size: few; J: TRBJ2-2; CDR3: CSAYRGNTGELFF; DNA: TGCAGTGCTTACAGGGGGAACACCGGGGAGCTGTTTTTT
V: TRBV11-2; D: TRBD1; size: -; J: TRBJ1-5; CDR3: CASSPRTGVEPQHF; DNA: TGTGCCAGCAGCCCTAGGACAGGGGTTGAGCCCCAGCATTTT
V: TRBV30; D: -; size: many; J: TRBJ2-4; CDR3: CAWSPDAGAKNIQYF; DNA: TGTGCCTGGAGTCCTGATGCGGGAGCCAAAAACATTCAGTACTTC
V: TRBV5-1; D: TRBD2; size: many; J: TRBJ2-5; CDR3: CASSLEGLAGGKETQYF; DNA: TGCGCCAGCAGCTTGGAGGGACTAGCGGGAGGGAAAGAGACCCAGTACTTC
V: TRBV15; D: TRBD2; size: many; J: TRBJ2-1; CDR3: CATSWRESLEQFF; DNA: TGTGCCACCAGCTGGCGGGAGTCCCTAGAGCAGTTCTTC
V: TRBV20-1; D: -; size: many; J: TRBJ2-1; CDR3: CSARGEWNEQFF; DNA: TGCAGTGCAAGGGGGGAGTGGAATGAGCAGTTCTTC
V: TRBV11-3; D: TRBD2; size: many; J: TRBJ2-1; CDR3: CASSLVPSGGNEQFF; DNA: TGTGCCAGCAGCTTAGTTCCCAGCGGGGGCAATGAGCAGTTCTTC
V: TRBV6-6; D: -; size: many; J: TRBJ2-1; CDR3: CASSYSVGLPNNNEQFF; DNA: TGTGCCAGCAGTTACAGTGTGGGCCTTCCAAACAACAATGAGCAGTTCTTC
V: TRBV4-1; D: TRBD1; size: -; J: TRBJ2-7; CDR3: CASSLERRQGAWNEQYF; DNA: TGCGCCAGCAGCCTCGAACGGCGGCAGGGGGCTTGGAACGAGCAGTACTTC
V: TRBV2; D: TRBD2; size: few; J: TRBJ2-7; CDR3: CATRVAGTYEQYF; DNA: TGTGCCACCAGGGTAGCGGGAACCTACGAGCAGTACTTC
V: TRBV12-3/TRBV12-4; D: -; size: many; J: TRBJ1-1; CDR3: CASSPTRRNTEAFF; DNA: TGTGCCAGCAGCCCGACGAGGAGGAACACTGAAGCTTTCTTT
V: TRBV3-1; D: -; size: -; J: TRBJ2-5; CDR3: CASSPLVPDPSRGETQYF; DNA: TGTGCCAGCAGCCCCCTAGTCCCGGACCCATCGCGAGGAGAGACCCAGTACTTC
V: TRBV29-1; D: -; size: few; J: TRBJ2-7; CDR3: CSVERQGKNEQYF; DNA: TGCAGCGTTGAACGTCAGGGTAAAAACGAGCAGTACTTC
V: TRBV9; D: -; size: many; J: TRBJ2-7; CDR3: CASSVGADSAYEQYF; DNA: TGTGCCAGCAGCGTAGGGGCGGACTCCGCCTACGAGCAGTACTTC
V: TRBV20-1; D: TRBD2; size: many; J: TRBJ2-3; CDR3: CSARSGGGGSTQYF; DNA: TGCAGTGCTAGATCCGGGGGGGGAGGTAGTACGCAGTATTTT
V: TRBV12-3/TRBV12-4; D: -; size: many; J: TRBJ1-5; CDR3: CASSPGRSFNQPQHF; DNA: TGTGCCAGCAGTCCCGGACGGAGCTTCAATCAGCCCCAGCATTTT
V: TRBV5-1; D: -; size: few; J: TRBJ2-5; CDR3: CASSLTGWGETQYF; DNA: TGCGCCAGCAGCTTGACGGGATGGGGAGAGACCCAGTACTTC
V: TRBV18; D: -; size: many; J: TRBJ2-3; CDR3: CASSPARSNSDTQYF; DNA: TGTGCCAGCTCACCGGCCAGGTCAAACTCAGATACGCAGTATTTT
V: TRBV15; D: -; size: many; J: TRBJ2-7; CDR3: CATSRDIIGGQYF; DNA: TGTGCCACCAGCAGAGATATTATCGGCGGGCAGTACTTC
V: TRBV12-3/TRBV12-4; D: -; size: -; J: TRBJ2-1; CDR3: CASSLYPGRVVNEQFF; DNA: TGTGCCAGCAGTTTATACCCCGGGAGAGTAGTAAATGAGCAGTTCTTC
V: TRBV11-3; D: -; size: many; J: TRBJ2-5; CDR3: CASSPEGVNQETQYF; DNA: TGTGCCAGCAGCCCCGAGGGAGTTAACCAAGAGACCCAGTACTTC
V: TRBV9; D: TRBD2; size: -; J: TRBJ2-7; CDR3: CASSVGASGRKINYEQYF; DNA: TGTGCCAGCAGCGTAGGGGCTAGCGGGAGAAAAATAAACTACGAGCAGTACTTC
V: TRBV20-1; D: -; size: many; J: TRBJ1-1; CDR3: CSVEGSLNTEAFF; DNA: TGCAGTGTTGAGGGAAGTCTCAACACTGAAGCTTTCTTT
V: TRBV5-1; D: -; size: many; J: TRBJ2-7; CDR3: CASSMGLGYEQYF; DNA: TGCGCCAGCAGCATGGGACTTGGGTACGAGCAGTACTTC
V: TRBV20-1; D: -; size: once; J: TRBJ2-1; CDR3: CSARDIQRPTYNEQFF; DNA: TGCAGTGCTAGAGATATCCAGCGGCCAACCTACAATGAGCAGTTCTTC
V: TRBV2; D: -; size: many; J: TRBJ2-2; CDR3: CASRQTDGAGELFF; DNA: TGTGCCAGCAGGCAGACCGATGGGGCCGGGGAGCTGTTTTTT
V: TRBV6-2/TRBV6-3; D: -; size: many; J: TRBJ2-7; CDR3: CASRPKGLYEQYF; DNA: TGTGCCAGCAGGCCAAAGGGCCTCTACGAGCAGTACTTC
V: TRBV7-2; D: -; size: -; J: TRBJ2-6; CDR3: CASSSAVFSGANVLTF; DNA: TGTGCCAGCAGCTCGGCAGTTTTCTCTGGGGCCAACGTCCTGACTTTC
V: TRBV7-9; D: TRBD1; size: many; J: TRBJ1-1; CDR3: CASSLEPGQGSSTEAFF; DNA: TGTGCCAGCAGCTTAGAACCGGGACAGGGTTCGTCCACTGAAGCTTTCTTT
V: TRBV29-1; D: -; size: few; J: TRBJ2-3; CDR3: CSATSRVFTDTQYF; DNA: TGCAGCGCGACCTCGCGGGTTTTCACAGATACGCAGTATTTT
V: TRBV5-1; D: -; size: few; J: TRBJ2-1; CDR3: CASSLEQPHSYNEQFF; DNA: TGCGCCAGCAGCTTGGAACAGCCACACTCCTACAATGAGCAGTTCTTC
V: TRBV2; D: TRBD1; size: many; J: TRBJ2-3; CDR3: CASSGQGTDTQYF; DNA: TGTGCCAGCAGCGGACAGGGGACAGATACGCAGTATTTT
V: TRBV11-2; D: -; size: -; J: TRBJ2-1; CDR3: CASSLGSRKGEQFF; DNA: TGTGCCAGCAGCTTAGGAAGTAGGAAAGGTGAGCAGTTCTTC
V: TRBV7-9; D: TRBD1; size: few; J: TRBJ2-3; CDR3: CASSTDRADTQYF; DNA: TGTGCCAGCAGCACGGACAGGGCAGATACGCAGTATTTT
V: TRBV7-9; D: -; size: many; J: TRBJ2-5; CDR3: CASSRNQETQYF; DNA: TGTGCCAGCAGCCGCAATCAAGAGACCCAGTACTTC
V: TRBV13; D: -; size: -; J: TRBJ1-1; CDR3: CASGEIQENTEAFF; DNA: TGCGCCAGTGGGGAAATCCAGGAGAACACTGAAGCTTTCTTT
V: TRBV5-4; D: TRBD1; size: -; J: TRBJ2-7; CDR3: CASSSRQGAGYEQYF; DNA: TGTGCCAGCAGCTCACGACAGGGGGCTGGCTACGAGCAGTACTTC
V: TRBV28; D: -; size: many; J: TRBJ1-2; CDR3: CASREQGEVNYGYTF; DNA: TGTGCCAGCAGGGAACAGGGAGAGGTAAACTATGGCTACACCTTC
V: TRBV5-6; D: -; size: -; J: TRBJ1-5; CDR3: CASSLRGTINQPQHF; DNA: TGTGCCAGCAGCTTGAGGGGAACTATAAATCAGCCCCAGCATTTT
V: TRBV12-3/TRBV12-4; D: TRBD2; size: many; J: TRBJ2-3; CDR3: CASRRGTSGSPSDTQYF; DNA: TGTGCCAGCAGAAGAGGGACTAGCGGGAGCCCCAGTGATACGCAGTATTTT
V: TRBV11-2; D: -; size: many; J: TRBJ1-1; CDR3: CASSYGRETEAFF; DNA: TGTGCCAGCAGCTACGGGAGGGAAACTGAAGCTTTCTTT
V: TRBV6-1; D: TRBD2; size: many; J: TRBJ2-1; CDR3: CASSASGGYNEQFF; DNA: TGTGCCAGCAGTGCTAGCGGGGGGTACAATGAGCAGTTCTTC